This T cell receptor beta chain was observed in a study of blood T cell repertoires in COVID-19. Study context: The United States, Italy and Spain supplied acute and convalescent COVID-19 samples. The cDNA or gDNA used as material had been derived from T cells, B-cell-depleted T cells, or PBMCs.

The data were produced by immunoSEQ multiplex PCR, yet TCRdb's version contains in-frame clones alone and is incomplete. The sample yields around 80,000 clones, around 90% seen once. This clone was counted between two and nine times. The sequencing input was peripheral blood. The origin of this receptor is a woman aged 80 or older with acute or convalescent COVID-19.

CDR3 bases: TGTGCCAGCAGTTACTCGAGGGGGGGCGCGTCGTATGGCTACACCTTC. It encodes CASSYSRGGASYGYTF. The gene calls are TRBV6-5 and TRBJ1-2; weak D call: TRBD1 (6 bases). The CDR3 has 16 residues. V was trimmed by 0 bases and J by 5 bases, leaving 16 bases between them. Germline CDR1 is MNHEY and CDR2 is SVGAGI.